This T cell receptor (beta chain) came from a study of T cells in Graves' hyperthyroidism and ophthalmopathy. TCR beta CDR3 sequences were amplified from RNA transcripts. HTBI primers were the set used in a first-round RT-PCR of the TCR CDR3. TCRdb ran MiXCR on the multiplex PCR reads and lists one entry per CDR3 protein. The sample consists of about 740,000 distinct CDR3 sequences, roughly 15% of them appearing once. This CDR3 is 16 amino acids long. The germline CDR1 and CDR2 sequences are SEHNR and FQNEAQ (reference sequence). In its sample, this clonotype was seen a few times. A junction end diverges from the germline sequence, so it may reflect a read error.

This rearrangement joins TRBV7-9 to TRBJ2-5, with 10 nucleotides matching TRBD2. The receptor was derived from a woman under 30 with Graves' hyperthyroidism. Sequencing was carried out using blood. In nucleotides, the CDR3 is TGCGCCAGCAGCCCACGAGCGGGAGGGAGGCGGGAGACCCAGTACTTC. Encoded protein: CASSPRAGGRRETQYF.